This T cell receptor beta chain was captured by sequencing in a study of OX40 agonist ivuxolimab in advanced cancers. The sampling schedule covered blood at baseline, cycle 4 day 1, and cycle 7 day 1. The V gene's germline CDR1 is SGDLS and CDR2 YYNGEE. The CDR3 extends over 14 amino acids. Losses at the gene ends were 2 bases for V and 6 bases for J; bases not matched to a gene: 4. Here immunoSEQ multiplex PCR was the method, and the copy in TCRdb shows in-frame clones only, minus some. The sample contains approximately 23,000 clones, 84% of which appear only once. Study observations and caveats: Antigen specificity was not determined for the expanded peripheral T cells. By week 6 at 0.1 to 3.0 mg/kg, blood CD4+ and CD8+ T cells had expanded clonally.

A note on this clone: Antigen: not known.

The chain carries TRBV9 and TRBJ2-1; 8 nucleotides agree with TRBD2. Source: CD4+ or CD8+ T cells sorted from blood, taken in a trial of the OX40 agonist ivuxolimab. This TCR came from an adult with an advanced solid tumor such as melanoma, head and neck, liver or kidney cancer. CDR3 nucleotide sequence: TGTGCCAGCAGCGTTTCCAGCGGGGGCAATGAGCAGTTCTTC. The encoded protein is CASSVSSGGNEQFF.